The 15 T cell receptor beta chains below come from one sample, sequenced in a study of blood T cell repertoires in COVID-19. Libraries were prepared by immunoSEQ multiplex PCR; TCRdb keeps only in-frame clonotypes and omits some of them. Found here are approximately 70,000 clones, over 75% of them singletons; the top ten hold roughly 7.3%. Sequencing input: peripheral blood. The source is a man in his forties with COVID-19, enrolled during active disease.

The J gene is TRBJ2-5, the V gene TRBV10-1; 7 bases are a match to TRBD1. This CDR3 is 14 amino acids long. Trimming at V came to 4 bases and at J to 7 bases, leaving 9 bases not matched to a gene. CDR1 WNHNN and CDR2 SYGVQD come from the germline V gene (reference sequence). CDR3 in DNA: TGCGCCAGCAGTGCAGAAAGGACAGGTGGGACCCAGTACTTC. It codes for CASSAERTGGTQYF.

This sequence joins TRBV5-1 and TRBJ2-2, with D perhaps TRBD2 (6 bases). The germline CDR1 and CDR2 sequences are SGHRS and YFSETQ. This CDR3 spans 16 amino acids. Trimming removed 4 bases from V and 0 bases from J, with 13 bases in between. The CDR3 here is CASSQRGIANTGELFF. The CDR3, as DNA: TGCGCCAGCAGCCAACGCGGGATTGCGAACACCGGGGAGCTGTTTTTT.

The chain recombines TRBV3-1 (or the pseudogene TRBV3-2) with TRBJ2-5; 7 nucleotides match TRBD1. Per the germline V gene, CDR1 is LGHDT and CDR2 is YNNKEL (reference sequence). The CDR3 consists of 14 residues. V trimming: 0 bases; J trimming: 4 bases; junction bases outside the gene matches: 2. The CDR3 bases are TGTGCCAGCAGCCAAGAAGGGGGCTCAGAGACCCAGTACTTC. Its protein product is CASSQEGGSETQYF.

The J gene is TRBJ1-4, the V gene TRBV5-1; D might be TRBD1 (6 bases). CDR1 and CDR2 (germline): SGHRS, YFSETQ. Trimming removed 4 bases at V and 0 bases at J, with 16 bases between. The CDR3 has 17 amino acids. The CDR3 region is CASSTSQGSATNEKLFF. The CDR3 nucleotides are TGCGCCAGCAGCACGTCTCAGGGGTCCGCAACTAATGAAAAACTGTTTTTT.

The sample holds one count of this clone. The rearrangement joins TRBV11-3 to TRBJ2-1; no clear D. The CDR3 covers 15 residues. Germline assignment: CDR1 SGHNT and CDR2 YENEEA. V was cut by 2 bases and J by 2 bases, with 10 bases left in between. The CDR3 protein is CASSLIIPAYNEQFF. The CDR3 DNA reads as TGTGCCAGCAGCTTAATTATTCCGGCCTACAATGAGCAGTTCTTC. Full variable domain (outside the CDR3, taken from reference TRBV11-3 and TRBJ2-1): EAGVVQSPRYKIIEKKQPVAFWCNPISGHNTLYWYLQNLGQGPELLIRYENEEAVDDSQLPKDRFSAERLKGVDSTLKIQPAELGDSAVYLCASSLIIPAYNEQFFGPGTRLTVL.

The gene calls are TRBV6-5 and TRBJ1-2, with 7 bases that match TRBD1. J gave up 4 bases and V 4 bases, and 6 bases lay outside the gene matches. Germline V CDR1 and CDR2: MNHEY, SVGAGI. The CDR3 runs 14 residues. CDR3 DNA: TGTGCCAGCAGTTCCAGGACAGGAACCTATGGCTACACCTTC. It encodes CASSSRTGTYGYTF.

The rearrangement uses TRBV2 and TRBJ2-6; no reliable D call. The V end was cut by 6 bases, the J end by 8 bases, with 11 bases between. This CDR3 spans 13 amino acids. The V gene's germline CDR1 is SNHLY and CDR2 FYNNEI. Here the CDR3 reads CASSETMTNVLTF. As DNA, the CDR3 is TGTGCCAGCAGCGAAACTATGACCAACGTCCTGACTTTC.

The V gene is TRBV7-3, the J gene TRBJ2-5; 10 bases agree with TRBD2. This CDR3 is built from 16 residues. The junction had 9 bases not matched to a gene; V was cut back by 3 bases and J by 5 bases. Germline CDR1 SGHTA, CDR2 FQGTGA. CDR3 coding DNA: TGTGCCAGCAGCTTGGGAGCGGGGGGGCCCCTGGAGACCCAGTACTTC. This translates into CASSLGAGGPLETQYF.

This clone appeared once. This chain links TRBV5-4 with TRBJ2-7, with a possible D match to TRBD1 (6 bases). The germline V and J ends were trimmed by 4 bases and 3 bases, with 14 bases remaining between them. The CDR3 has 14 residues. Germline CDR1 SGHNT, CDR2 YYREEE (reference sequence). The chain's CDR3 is CASSTNTGSYEQYF. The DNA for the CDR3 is TGTGCCAGCAGCACCAACACAGGGAGCTACGAGCAGTACTTC.

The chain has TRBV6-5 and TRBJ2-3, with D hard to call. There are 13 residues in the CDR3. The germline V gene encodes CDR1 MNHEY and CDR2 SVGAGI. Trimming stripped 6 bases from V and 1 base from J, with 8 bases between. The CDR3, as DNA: TGTGCCAGCAGGTTGAAGCGCACAGATACGCAGTATTTT. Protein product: CASRLKRTDTQYF.

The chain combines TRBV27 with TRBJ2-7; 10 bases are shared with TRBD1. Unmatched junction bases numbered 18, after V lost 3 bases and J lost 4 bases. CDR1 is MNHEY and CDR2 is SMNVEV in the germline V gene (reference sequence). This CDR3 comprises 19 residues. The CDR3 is CASSLSGTGVTRGIYEQYF. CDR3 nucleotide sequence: TGTGCCAGCAGTTTGTCCGGGACAGGGGTCACTAGAGGGATATACGAGCAGTACTTC.

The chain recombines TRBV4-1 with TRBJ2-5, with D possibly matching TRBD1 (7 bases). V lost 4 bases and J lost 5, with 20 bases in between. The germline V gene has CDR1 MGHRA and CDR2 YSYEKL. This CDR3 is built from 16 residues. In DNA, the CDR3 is TGCGCCAGCAGCCCCTCAGGGGGGAGGCGGCGGGAGACCCAGTACTTC. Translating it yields CASSPSGGRRRETQYF.

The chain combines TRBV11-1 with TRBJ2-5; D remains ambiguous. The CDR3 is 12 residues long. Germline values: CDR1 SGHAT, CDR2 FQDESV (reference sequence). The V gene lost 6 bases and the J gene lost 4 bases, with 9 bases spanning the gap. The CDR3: CASRPYAETQYF. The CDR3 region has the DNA TGTGCCAGCAGGCCCTATGCAGAGACCCAGTACTTC.

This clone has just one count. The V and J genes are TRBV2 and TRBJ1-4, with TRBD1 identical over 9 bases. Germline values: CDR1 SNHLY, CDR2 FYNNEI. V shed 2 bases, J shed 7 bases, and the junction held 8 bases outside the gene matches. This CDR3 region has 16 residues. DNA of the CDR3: TGTGCCAGCAGTGAAAGACCGGGACAGGGAGGTGAAAAACTGTTTTTT. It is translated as CASSERPGQGGEKLFF.

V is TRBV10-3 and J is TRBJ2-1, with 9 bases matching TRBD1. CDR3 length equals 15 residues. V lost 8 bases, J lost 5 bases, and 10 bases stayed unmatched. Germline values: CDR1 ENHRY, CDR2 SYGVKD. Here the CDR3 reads CAIGRTGAIDNEQFF. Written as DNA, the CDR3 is TGTGCCATCGGCCGGACAGGGGCCATAGACAATGAGCAGTTCTTC.